This T cell receptor beta chain was observed in a study of cytomegalovirus exposure and HLA in healthy donors. Amplification used 60 Vbeta primers and 13 Jbeta primers. The data were produced by immunoSEQ multiplex PCR, yet TCRdb's version contains in-frame clones alone and is incomplete. Of some 180,000 clones detected, 73% appear once; the ten largest clones hold under 5.5%. The V and J ends lost 5 bases and 2 bases, in that order; junction bases with no gene match: 6. The germline V gene encodes CDR1 SGHTA and CDR2 FQGNSA. The CDR3 consists of 14 residues. This chain connects TRBV7-2 to TRBJ2-7; TRBD1 matches 7 bases. The TCR comes from a young woman in good health and CMV-seropositive. Input material: PBMCs. CDR3 protein: CASSPVTGTYEQYF. Written as DNA, the CDR3 is TGTGCCAGCAGCCCGGTGACAGGGACCTACGAGCAGTACTTC.